This is a list of T cell receptor beta chains from one sample in a study of T cell responses to AZD1222 COVID-19 vaccine. The data were produced by immunoSEQ multiplex PCR, yet TCRdb's version contains in-frame clones alone and is incomplete. The table includes 70,000 to 90,000 clones, 86% detected once. Sequenced here: peripheral blood, sampled on day 0 of AZD1222 vaccination. The source of these receptors is an adult in good health. The CDR3 runs from the conserved cysteine through the conserved F or W. D genes are given only for firm matches.

CDR3 protein	D gene	V gene
CASSEGGGYTF	NA	TRBV25-1
CASSLFGGEGNTIYF	NA	TRBV11-2
CSVEVQETQYF	NA	TRBV29-1
CASSQTGAISNEQFF	TRBD1	TRBV14
CASSLGQGPSYEQYF	TRBD1	TRBV7-3
CASSLRKQGAVVQPQHF	TRBD1	TRBV7-8
CASSKMTGAGDIGNQPQHF	TRBD1	TRBV18
CASSLWGQPQHF	NA	TRBV13
CASSSRGLIEQFF	TRBD1	TRBV12-3/TRBV12-4
CASSSIAGGLVTDTQYF	TRBD2	TRBV5-6
CASSPQLVKGDTQYF	NA	TRBV10-2
CASRTTGGNNEKLFF	NA	TRBV5-1
CASRQIGGVYDTEAFF	NA	TRBV7-2
CASSPRGAADYEQYF	NA	TRBV6-2/TRBV6-3
CASTPLTGGNEKLFF	TRBD1	TRBV25-1
CASSLDGRADTQYF	NA	TRBV5-1
CASLSLGNYGYTF	NA	TRBV6-5
CASSLSDTEAFF	NA	TRBV28
CASSTKSGTGAQYF	TRBD1	TRBV11-2
CASTENTNYGYTF	NA	TRBV5-1
CASNLNIQTGQFF	NA	TRBV7-2
CASSLDSRNEKLFF	NA	TRBV5-4
CASTENRNYGYTF	NA	TRBV28
CASSPRDLPNSPLHF	NA	TRBV19
CASSGQGRNTIYF	NA	TRBV5-4
CASSLAVTGGTDTQYF	NA	TRBV5-5
CASSLGGQPQHF	NA	TRBV28
CASSRDRGGDYGYTF	TRBD1	TRBV18
CASSYQAGFTDTQYF	TRBD2	TRBV6-5
CASSTLGIDSSGEFGEKLFF	NA	TRBV2
CASSLVSGVGNTIYF	NA	TRBV7-9
CASYRLTSNEQFF	NA	TRBV28
CASSPDRGDQPQHF	TRBD1	TRBV7-9
CASSFGTGVLGDYGYTF	TRBD1	TRBV28
CAIEEREGRYEQYF	TRBD2	TRBV10-3
CASSYSKLWPRANTEAFF	NA	TRBV6-2/TRBV6-3
CASSQSSPGGDEQFF	NA	TRBV16
CASSDSGANVLTF	NA	TRBV2
CASSFNPGLAAGGHEQYF	TRBD2	TRBV5-5
CASSQDPHANYGYTF	NA	TRBV4-2
CASSREVRSYNSPLHF	NA	TRBV28
CASSFAGTGEKLFF	TRBD1	TRBV7-9
CASSLTTSGSLDTQYF	TRBD2	TRBV7-3
CASRLNTEAFF	NA	TRBV6-5
CASSYVAGAPDTQYF	TRBD2	TRBV6-5